Listed here are 27 T cell receptor beta chains from one sample, sequenced in a study of glioma-infiltrating T cells. The iRepertoire nested amplicon-rescue multiplex PCR amplified TCR alpha and beta CDR3s from RNA. One entry per CDR3 protein, called by TCRdb with MiXCR from the multiplex PCR reads. In the table there are 300,000 to 450,000 distinct CDR3 sequences, around 45% of which are singletons. The sample was glioma tissue, nonneoplastic brain tissue, or PBMCs (not recorded which). The receptor source for this set is a human donor with low-grade glioma or glioblastoma, undergoing nonglioma brain surgery, or in good health (not recorded which).

This chain joins TRBV6-6 and TRBJ1-1, with 7 bases aligning to TRBD1. The CDR3 has 15 residues. J lost 4 bases, V lost 5 bases, and 10 bases had no gene match. Germline V gene lookup returns CDR1 MNHNY and CDR2 SVGAGI (reference sequence). CDR3 sequence (DNA): TGTGCCAGCAGTGTTACCCGGGACAGCTTCACTGAAGCTTTCTTT. It codes for CASSVTRDSFTEAFF.

The J gene is TRBJ2-1, the V gene TRBV6-4; no clear D. The CDR3 loop spans 13 amino acids. CDR1 MRHNA and CDR2 SNTAGT come from the germline V gene. The V gene lost 3 bases and the J gene lost 2 bases, with 5 bases spanning the gap. CDR3 loop: CASSEDAYNEQFF. As DNA, the CDR3 is TGTGCCAGCAGTGAGGATGCCTACAATGAGCAGTTCTTC.

This clonotype was seen only a few times. In DNA, the CDR3 is TGTGCCACCAGCAGAGATACCGGCCAGCGGGAGTACAATGAGCAGTTCTTC. Amino acids: CATSRDTGQREYNEQFF. The V call is TRBV15, the J call TRBJ2-1; 8 positions agree with TRBD2. The germline V gene encodes CDR1 LNHNV and CDR2 YYDKDF (reference sequence). The CDR3 extends over 17 amino acids. V shed 0 bases, J shed 4 bases, and the junction held 8 bases outside the gene matches.

In the case of this clonotype: This may stem from a read error, because a much larger clone lies one nucleotide away. The chain links TRBV6-8 to TRBJ2-1, with TRBD2 matching 15 bases. Germline assignment: CDR1 MNHGY and CDR2 SAAAGT. The CDR3 loop spans 14 amino acids. V lost 6 bases, J lost 12 bases, and 6 bases stayed unmatched. CDR3 residues: CASSPGLAGGGQFF. In DNA, the CDR3 is TGTGCCAGCAGCCCCGGACTAGCGGGAGGGGGGCAGTTCTTC.

Concerning this clonotype: This sequence may be a read error, since a much larger clone differs from it by one base. The genes are TRBV7-2 and TRBJ2-5; TRBD2 might be the D (5 bases). Germline V gene sequence: CDR1 SGHTA, CDR2 FQGNSA. This CDR3 has 13 residues. Written as DNA, the CDR3 is TGTGCCAGCAGTCCGACACTAGGGAAGACCCATTACTTC. It encodes CASSPTLGKTHYF.

This clonotype was detected many times. The chain uses TRBV27 and TRBJ2-1; 9 nucleotides align to TRBD2. V shed 5 bases, J shed 4 bases, and the junction held 12 bases outside the gene matches. Germline V CDR1 and CDR2: MNHEY, SMNVEV (reference sequence). This CDR3 has 17 residues. CDR3 coding DNA: TGTGCCAGCAGTCTTTTTTCCGGGACTAGCCTATACAATGAGCAGTTCTTC. Amino acids: CASSLFSGTSLYNEQFF.

This clonotype occurred many times. The chain has TRBV27 and TRBJ2-7, with D possibly TRBD2 on 5 matching bases. Trimming pared 6 bases from V and 2 bases from J, leaving 11 bases between. Looked up from germline, CDR1 is MNHEY and CDR2 is SMNVEV (reference sequence). CDR3 length equals 13 residues. CDR3 amino acids: CASRTRATYEQYF. The CDR3 DNA sequence: TGTGCCAGCAGAACTAGGGCTACCTACGAGCAGTACTTC.

This clonotype was found many times. The chain has TRBV27 and TRBJ2-7; perhaps TRBD2 as D (6 bases). CDR3 length: 15 residues. Germline V gives CDR1 MNHEY, CDR2 SMNVEV (reference sequence). The ends were cut back, 2 bases at V and 0 bases at J, with 11 bases in the middle. The CDR3 region is CASSLIRGSSYEQYF. The CDR3 nucleotides read TGTGCCAGCAGTTTAATTCGGGGGAGCTCCTACGAGCAGTACTTC.

This clonotype has more than one count but fewer than ten. This chain connects TRBV7-9 to TRBJ2-5; TRBD1 matches at 9 bases. Germline V gene data show CDR1 as SEHNR and CDR2 as FQNEAQ (reference sequence). The CDR3 contains 16 residues. The V segment lost 4 bases and the J segment 4 bases; nucleotides outside the gene matches: 10. The DNA of the CDR3 is TGTGCCAGCAGCTCCGAACGGACAGGGGTACGAGAGACCCAGTACTTC. Encoded protein: CASSSERTGVRETQYF. The full variable domain, with the rest looked up from reference TRBV7-9 and TRBJ2-5, is DTGVSQNPRHKITKRGQNVTFRCDPISEHNRLYWYRQTLGQGPEFLTYFQNEAQLEKSRLLSDRFSAERPKGSFSTLEIQRTEQGDSAMYLCASSSERTGVRETQYFGPGTRLLVL.

Points on this clonotype: Sequence at one end of the junction differs from germline and may be a read error. The chain couples TRBV6-6 to TRBJ2-7; the D gene is possibly TRBD1 (6 bases). Per the germline V gene, CDR1 is MNHNY and CDR2 is SVGAGI (reference sequence). The CDR3 covers 16 residues. The CDR3 spells CASSQTPYQGLGEKYF. The CDR3 nucleotides are TGTGCCAGCAGTCAAACCCCGTACCAGGGGTTAGGCGAGAAGTACTTC.

The table lists this clonotype with many counts. The chain carries TRBV28 and TRBJ2-1, with a possible D match to TRBD2 (7 bases). Trimming stripped 3 bases from V and 2 bases from J, with 11 bases between. The CDR3 is made up of 15 amino acids. Germline V gives CDR1 MDHEN, CDR2 SYDVKM. CDR3 in amino acids: CASSLGGAPYNEQFF. CDR3 sequence (DNA): TGTGCCAGCAGTTTGGGGGGGGCCCCCTACAATGAGCAGTTCTTC.

The V and J genes are TRBV7-9 and TRBJ1-4; 8 bases map to TRBD1. CDR3 length: 16 amino acids. The V gene end was trimmed by 5 bases and the J gene end by 4 bases; junction bases not matched to a gene: 9. Germline CDR1 is SEHNR and CDR2 is FQNEAQ (reference sequence). The CDR3, as DNA: TGTGCCAGCAGCGCAGATGGACAGGGCCTTAATGAAAAACTGTTTTTT. Translated, it gives CASSADGQGLNEKLFF.

This clonotype turned up a few times. This chain links TRBV5-1 with TRBJ2-1; D tentatively reads TRBD1 or TRBD2 (6 bases each). V was trimmed by 4 bases and J by 4 bases, leaving 15 bases between them. Per the germline V gene, CDR1 is SGHRS and CDR2 is YFSETQ. CDR3 size: 15 residues. The CDR3: CASSEGGQGYNEQFF. The CDR3 bases are TGCGCCAGCAGCGAAGGGGGGCAGGGATACAATGAGCAGTTCTTC.

This chain connects TRBV20-1 to TRBJ2-7; D is unresolved. Germline CDR1 and CDR2: DFQATT and SNEGSKA (reference sequence). V lost 4 bases and J lost 0, with 10 bases in between. The CDR3 loop spans 13 amino acids. CDR3 DNA sequence: TGCAGTGCTACAGACAAAGGCTCCTACGAGCAGTACTTC. This translates into CSATDKGSYEQYF.

The chain combines TRBV20-1 with TRBJ1-1; TRBD1 is a possible D gene (5 bases). Germline V gene data show CDR1 as DFQATT and CDR2 as SNEGSKA (reference sequence). The CDR3 length is 15 residues. V was shortened by 5 bases and J by 3 bases, with 19 bases between the two germline ends. The CDR3 sequence: CSAQLDTRGDTEAFF. The CDR3 region has the DNA TGCAGTGCTCAACTCGACACGAGAGGGGACACTGAAGCTTTCTTT.

This clonotype was picked up many times. The J gene is TRBJ1-1, the V gene TRBV6-1; no definite D call. The CDR3 consists of 13 residues. V lost 7 bases, J lost 1 base, and 10 bases lay in between. From germline, CDR1 is MNHNS and CDR2 SASEGT. CDR3 protein: CASKTWRNTEAFF. Here the CDR3 DNA reads TGTGCCAGCAAGACGTGGAGGAACACTGAAGCTTTCTTT.

This clonotype appeared many times. The rearrangement joins TRBV27 to TRBJ2-7, with unresolved D. From germline, CDR1 is MNHEY and CDR2 SMNVEV (reference sequence). The CDR3 totals 16 residues. The V end was cut by 2 bases, the J end by 5 bases, with 19 bases between. DNA for the CDR3: TGTGCCAGCAGTTTACCCGTGGGCCGCCCATGGGACGAGCAGTACTTC. Translation gives CASSLPVGRPWDEQYF.

This chain uses TRBV4-1 with TRBJ2-1; D is unclear. This CDR3 spans 17 amino acids. Germline CDR1 and CDR2: MGHRA and YSYEKL. V was shortened by 1 base and J by 0 bases, with 13 bases between the two germline ends. CDR3 DNA: TGCGCCAGCAGCCAAGGCCGGAAATTTACCTCCTACAATGAGCAGTTCTTC. Translating it yields CASSQGRKFTSYNEQFF.

The chain uses TRBV28 and TRBJ1-5; TRBD1 might be the D (6 bases). The V end lost 1 base, the J end lost 3 bases, and 13 bases lay between the germline ends. Looked up from germline, CDR1 is MDHEN and CDR2 is SYDVKM. The CDR3 consists of 16 residues. The CDR3 DNA sequence: TGTGCCAGCAGTTTATTTGGACAGAAGACCAATCAGCCCCAGCATTTT. It yields the protein CASSLFGQKTNQPQHF.

This clonotype has ten or more counts. The chain recombines TRBV20-1 with TRBJ2-2; 12 bases fit TRBD2. The CDR3 runs 17 residues. CDR1 and CDR2 (germline): DFQATT, SNEGSKA (reference sequence). Trimming took 6 bases from V and 1 from J; bases not matched to a gene: 9. DNA of the CDR3: TGCAGTGCGAGACTAGCGGGAGAAATTTGGAACACCGGGGAGCTGTTTTTT. This encodes CSARLAGEIWNTGELFF.

This chain connects TRBV7-6 to TRBJ2-3; 10 nucleotides line up with TRBD2. Germline CDR1 and CDR2: SGHVS and FNYEAQ. V trimming: 4 bases; J trimming: 9 bases; junction bases outside the gene matches: 7. The CDR3 has 14 residues. The CDR3 loop is CASSSGLAIGTQYF. The CDR3 region has the DNA TGTGCCAGCAGCTCGGGACTAGCGATAGGAACGCAGTATTTT.

This clonotype was seen a few times. The rearrangement uses TRBV28 and TRBJ2-4; possibly TRBD2 for D (6 bases). V was pared by 6 bases and J by 0 bases, with 21 bases between. The germline V gene encodes CDR1 MDHEN and CDR2 SYDVKM. CDR3 size: 18 residues. The CDR3 protein is CASREWRGGFEAKNIQYF. The CDR3 DNA reads as TGTGCCAGCAGGGAATGGCGGGGTGGGTTTGAAGCCAAAAACATTCAGTACTTC.

This clonotype was picked up one time. The chain combines TRBV14 with TRBJ2-7, with TRBD2 identical over 14 bases. Trimming cost V 3 bases and J 7 bases; bases outside gene matches: 11. Germline V gene lookup returns CDR1 SGHDN and CDR2 FVKESK. This CDR3 has 17 amino acids. The CDR3: CASSHGTSGSWYNEQYF. CDR3 coding DNA: TGTGCCAGCAGCCACGGGACTAGCGGGAGTTGGTACAATGAGCAGTACTTC.

This chain joins TRBV2 and TRBJ1-3, with TRBD1 matching over 8 bases. V gave up 6 bases and J gave up 4 bases; unmatched junction bases: 14. This CDR3 contains 17 residues. From germline, CDR1 is SNHLY and CDR2 FYNNEI. The CDR3 nucleotides read TGTGCCAGCAGCCCCACCTGGCAGGGGGCGCGAGGAAACACCATATATTTT. As protein: CASSPTWQGARGNTIYF.

The chain links TRBV30 to TRBJ2-1; D uncertain. V was cut by 4 bases and J by 7 bases, with 11 bases left in between. Germline assignment: CDR1 GTSNPN and CDR2 SVGIG (reference sequence). The CDR3 loop spans 12 amino acids. The CDR3 is CAWNKARNEQFF. The CDR3 DNA reads TGTGCCTGGAACAAGGCTAGGAATGAGCAGTTCTTC.

This clonotype was seen only a few times. A much larger clone differs from this one at a single base, so this may be a read error. The J gene is TRBJ1-5, the V gene TRBV12-3 or TRBV12-4; D is uncertain. V lost 3 bases and J 1 base, leaving 4 bases between the germline ends. The CDR3 runs to 13 residues. CDR3 sequence: CASSFTSNQPQHF. DNA for the CDR3: TGTGCCAGCAGTTTTACAAGCAATCAGCCCCAGCATTTT.

This clonotype occurred many times. This chain links TRBV20-1 with TRBJ1-1; D might be TRBD1 (5 bases). The length of the CDR3 is 14 residues. Germline lookup yields CDR1 DFQATT and CDR2 SNEGSKA (reference sequence). The V gene lost 4 bases and the J gene lost 1 base, with 13 bases spanning the gap. For the CDR3, the DNA is TGCAGTGCTACTAAAATGGGGCGGAACACTGAAGCTTTCTTT. Amino acids: CSATKMGRNTEAFF.